This TCR beta chain was retrieved from a study of beta chain features in type 1 diabetes. In the case of this clone: The antigen is undetermined. One end of the junction varies from germline; a read error may be responsible.

Study results and caveats: Fewer insertions but more deletions were seen at VDJ junctions in type 1 diabetes patients. In the patient group, naive, central memory and Treg TCRB repertoires seemed more alike than in the healthy donor group.

This CDR3 is 14 amino acids long. Germline V gene data show CDR1 as SGHDT and CDR2 as YYEEEE. Via the markers CD45RO/CCR7/CD25/CD127/CD95/CD27, stem cell-like memory, regulatory, central memory and naive CD4+ cells were sorted. As every portion of the isolated RNA was reverse transcribed, the sequencing read expressed TCRB transcripts. The data were produced by immunoSEQ multiplex PCR, yet TCRdb's version contains in-frame clones alone and is incomplete. The table lists 250,000 to 350,000 clones, about 14% of them singletons. The gene calls are TRBV5-6 and TRBJ1-1, with TRBD1 matching over 7 bases. Sample: central memory CD4+ T cells from blood. This clonotype originated in a man younger than 40 in good health. The CDR3 DNA follows: TGTGCCAGCAGCCGCCCGGACAGGAACACTGAAGTTTTCTTT. Its translation is CASSRPDRNTEVFF. Looking up the rest from reference TRBV5-6 and TRBJ1-1 gives the full variable domain: DAGVTQSPTHLIKTRGQQVTLRCSPKSGHDTVSWYQQALGQGPQFIFQYYEEEERQRGNFPDRFSGHQFPNYSSELNVNALLLGDSALYLCASSRPDRNTEVFFGQGTRLTVV.